These T cell receptor beta chains were read from a single sample in a study of blood T cell repertoires in COVID-19. Sequenced by immunoSEQ multiplex PCR; TCRdb stores in-frame clones only, minus some. This table has over 300,000 clones, approximately 83% appearing once. Sequenced input: PBMCs or T cells enriched from blood (not recorded which). Receptors were obtained from a man between 25 and 39 years old who had recovered from COVID-19. Both conserved end residues are part of each CDR3. The D gene is left open where the match is weak. The size entry is marked missing in some rows and otherwise reads once, few, many or a size class.

D gene	V gene	clone size	J gene	CDR3 protein	CDR3 DNA
TRBD2	TRBV7-9	NA	TRBJ2-5	CASSLRGGLQETQYF	TGTGCCAGCAGCTTACGGGGAGGGCTCCAAGAGACCCAGTACTTC
NA	TRBV3-1/TRBV3-2	NA	TRBJ1-1	CASSQAWQGMNTEAFF	TGTGCCAGCAGCCAAGCGTGGCAGGGAATGAACACTGAAGCTTTCTTT
NA	TRBV5-1	NA	TRBJ2-7	CASSLAPVGAAYEQYF	TGCGCCAGCAGCTTGGCCCCGGTGGGGGCTGCCTACGAGCAGTACTTC
TRBD2	TRBV18	NA	TRBJ2-2	CASSPLGAGGRTGELFF	TGTGCCAGCTCACCCCTCGGCGCGGGGGGACGCACCGGGGAGCTGTTTTTT
TRBD1	TRBV11-2	NA	TRBJ1-2	CASSTIQGGYGYTF	TGTGCCAGCAGCACAATACAGGGGGGCTATGGCTACACCTTC
TRBD1	TRBV5-4	NA	TRBJ2-5	CASSIGQGHQETQYF	TGTGCCAGCAGCATTGGACAGGGACACCAAGAGACCCAGTACTTC
NA	TRBV9	NA	TRBJ1-1	CASSVVPENTEAFF	TGTGCCAGCAGCGTAGTTCCAGAAAACACTGAAGCTTTCTTT
TRBD2	TRBV5-1	NA	TRBJ2-1	CASSLGTSGMGNEQFF	TGCGCCAGCAGCTTGGGGACTAGCGGGATGGGGAATGAGCAGTTCTTC
NA	TRBV21-1	few	TRBJ1-1	CASSKTEGAVNTEAFF	TGTGCCAGCAGCAAAACAGAAGGGGCGGTGAACACTGAAGCTTTCTTT
NA	TRBV30	NA	TRBJ1-2	CACQGGEVGYGYTF	TGTGCCTGCCAGGGAGGGGAGGTGGGCTATGGCTACACCTTC
NA	TRBV18	NA	TRBJ1-1	CASSPDTFEAFF	TGTGCCAGCTCACCGGACACTTTTGAAGCTTTCTTT
TRBD1	TRBV18	NA	TRBJ2-7	CASSPRTGPNEQYF	TGTGCCAGCTCACCCAGGACAGGGCCGAACGAGCAGTACTTC